This T cell receptor (beta chain) was observed in a study of blood T cell repertoires in COVID-19 (dated by TCRdb to about 2020). Background on the whole study: Samples covering the acute and convalescent phases of COVID-19 were provided by collaborators in the United States, Italy and Spain. The prospective study material was composed of cDNA or gDNA derived from T cells, B-cell-depleted T cells, or PBMCs. Deeply sampled blood TCRbeta repertoires from subjects exposed to, actively infected with, or recovered from COVID-19 were included in the dataset. The repertoires were made available in a free public database intended to serve as a resource for research on the immune response to SARS-CoV-2. The samples were drawn from two sources: the first 160 participants of the ongoing ImmuneRACE study, and some 1,300 subjects contributed by 6 global collaborators. Nearly every sample came with metadata listing a de-identified subject ID, COVID-19 status, age in years and sex. Where available, HLA class I and class II types were obtained from metadata supplied by the sample provider rather than from assay-based typing.

As regards this clone: It lacks a known antigen. Per-nucleotide qualities are absent, and no much larger clonotype sits a single base away.

What the authors observed across the whole study: Clinical and demographic metadata were provided uncurated, with the amount varying by source and participant.

Clipping removes 9 bases from V and 0 bases from J, with 8 as the unmatched junction base count. From cysteine to phenylalanine, the CDR3 is 15 amino acids long. Kept here is only the CDR3 DNA, which spans 45 bases and is read in frame from base 1. CDR1 LNHDA and CDR2 SQIVND are derived from the germline V gene (reference sequence). The immunoSEQ Assay, a bias-controlled multiplex PCR, was used to amplify TCRbeta CDR3 regions from genomic DNA. Per the original workflow: Within the assay, amplification of reference gene primers was used to estimate how many nucleated cells each sample contained. To quantify the absolute abundance of each unique TCRbeta CDR3 rearrangement, sequence reads were collapsed and filtered. For each sample, productive Simpson clonality was calculated by taking the square root of Simpson's diversity index across productive rearrangements. TCRdb took over this immuneACCESS table, retaining in-frame rearrangements with V and J assigned. Such tables are incomplete; in checked studies, under half of the missing clones stem from an unresolved V gene, and the remainder is unexplained. Clone size and V and J calls were adopted from that table, with D and trimming inferred from the DNA. Counted in this sample were about 190,000 clones; roughly nine tenths of them appeared once. 1.1% of the sample is in the top ten clones.

Each collaborating institution followed its own protocols to collect whole blood in K2EDTA tubes. For TCRbeta analysis, collaborators shipped samples in one of three forms: frozen whole blood, isolated PBMCs, or DNA extracted from either of those sample types. Sequencing input: peripheral blood. This chain is built from TRBV19 and TRBJ1-3; 7 central nucleotides agree with TRBD1. The receptor was isolated from a man aged 30-40 years with acute or convalescent COVID-19. The CDR3 amino acid sequence is: CASTMDRNSGNTIYF. The DNA is TGTGCCAGCACTATGGACAGGAACTCTGGAAACACCATATATTTT. With the portions outside the CDR3 filled from the reference TRBV19 and TRBJ1-3 genes, the complete variable region becomes DGGITQSPKYLFRKEGQNVTLSCEQNLNHDAMYWYRQDPGQGLRLIYYSQIVNDFQKGDIAEGYSVSREKKESFPLTVTSAQKNPTAFYLCASTMDRNSGNTIYFGEGSWLTVV.